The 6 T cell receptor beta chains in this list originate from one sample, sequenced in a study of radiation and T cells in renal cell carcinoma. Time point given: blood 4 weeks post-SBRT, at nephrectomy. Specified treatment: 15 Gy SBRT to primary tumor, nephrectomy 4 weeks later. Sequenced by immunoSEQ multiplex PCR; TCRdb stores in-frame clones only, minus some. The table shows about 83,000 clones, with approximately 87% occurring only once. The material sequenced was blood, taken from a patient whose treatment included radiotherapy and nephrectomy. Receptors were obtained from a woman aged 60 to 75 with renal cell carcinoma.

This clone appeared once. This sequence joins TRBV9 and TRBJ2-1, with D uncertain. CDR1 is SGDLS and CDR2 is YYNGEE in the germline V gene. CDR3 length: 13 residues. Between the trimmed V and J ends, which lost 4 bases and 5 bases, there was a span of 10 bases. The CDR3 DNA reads TGTGCCAGCAGCTCCCTCGAGAACAATGAGCAGTTCTTC. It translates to CASSSLENNEQFF.

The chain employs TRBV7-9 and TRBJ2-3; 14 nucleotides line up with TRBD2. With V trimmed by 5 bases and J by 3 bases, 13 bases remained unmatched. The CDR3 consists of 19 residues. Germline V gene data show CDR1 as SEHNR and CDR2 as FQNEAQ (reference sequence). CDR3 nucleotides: TGTGCCAGCAGCGCTGACCCGGGACTAGCGGGAGAAGTGACAGATACGCAGTATTTT. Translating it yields CASSADPGLAGEVTDTQYF. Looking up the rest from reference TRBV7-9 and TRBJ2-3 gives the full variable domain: DTGVSQNPRHKITKRGQNVTFRCDPISEHNRLYWYRQTLGQGPEFLTYFQNEAQLEKSRLLSDRFSAERPKGSFSTLEIQRTEQGDSAMYLCASSADPGLAGEVTDTQYFGPGTRLTVL.

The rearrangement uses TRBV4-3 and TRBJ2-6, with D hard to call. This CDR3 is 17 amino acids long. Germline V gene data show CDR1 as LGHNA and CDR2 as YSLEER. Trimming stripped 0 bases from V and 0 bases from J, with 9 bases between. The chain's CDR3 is CASSQDQSHSGANVLTF. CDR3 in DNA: TGCGCCAGCAGCCAAGATCAGTCCCACTCTGGGGCCAACGTCCTGACTTTC.

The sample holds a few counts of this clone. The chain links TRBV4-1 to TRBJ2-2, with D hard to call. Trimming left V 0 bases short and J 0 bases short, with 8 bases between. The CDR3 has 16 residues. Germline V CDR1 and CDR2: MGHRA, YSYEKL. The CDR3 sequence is CASSQDPKPNTGELFF. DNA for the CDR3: TGCGCCAGCAGCCAAGACCCAAAACCGAACACCGGGGAGCTGTTTTTT.

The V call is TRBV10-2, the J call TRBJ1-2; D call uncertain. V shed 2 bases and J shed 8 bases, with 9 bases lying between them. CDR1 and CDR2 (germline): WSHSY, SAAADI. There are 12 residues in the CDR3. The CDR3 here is CASSEGLPGYTF. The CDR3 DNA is TGCGCCAGCAGTGAGGGGCTCCCGGGCTACACCTTC.

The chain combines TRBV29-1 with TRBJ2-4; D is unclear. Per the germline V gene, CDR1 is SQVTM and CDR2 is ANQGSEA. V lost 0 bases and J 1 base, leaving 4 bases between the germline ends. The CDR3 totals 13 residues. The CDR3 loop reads CSVEEGAKNIQYF. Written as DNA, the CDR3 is TGCAGCGTTGAAGAGGGGGCCAAAAACATTCAGTACTTC.